These T cell receptor beta chains were read from a single sample in a study of T cells after yellow fever vaccination. One entry per CDR3 protein, called by TCRdb with MiXCR from the 5' RACE reads. This sample carries 250,000 to 400,000 distinct CDR3 sequences, about 4% of them seen once, and the ten largest clones take 20% to 25%. The sample in question was PBMCs, obtained 5 days after the yellow fever booster vaccination. These receptors all come from a man between 18 and 29 years old who received the YFV17D yellow fever vaccine. Each CDR3 is given with its conserved first and last residue. Each record gives: J gene, D gene, V gene, clone size, CDR3 protein, CDR3 DNA. D genes are given only for firm matches. The size field is filled for only some rows; it gives once, few, many or a size class.

TRBJ2-7 . TRBV21-1 . CASSLRVFEEQYF TGTGCCAGCAGTTTACGAGTTTTCGAGGAGCAGTACTTC
TRBJ2-5 . TRBV2 few CASSEETALQETQYF TGTGCCAGCAGTGAAGAGACAGCACTACAAGAGACCCAGTACTTC
TRBJ1-3 TRBD1 TRBV6-6 . CASSYQGTGTAGNTIYF TGTGCCAGCAGTTATCAGGGGACAGGGACGGCGGGAAACACCATATATTTT
TRBJ1-1 . TRBV6-2/TRBV6-3 many CASSYSIDRLNTEAFF TGTGCCAGCAGTTACTCGATCGACAGGCTGAACACTGAAGCTTTCTTT
TRBJ2-2 . TRBV5-1 many CASSLLAEGTGELFF TGCGCCAGCAGCTTGTTAGCGGAGGGCACCGGGGAGCTGTTTTTT
TRBJ2-5 . TRBV10-3 few CAISDGLGETQYF TGTGCCATCAGTGACGGGCTTGGAGAGACCCAGTACTTC
TRBJ1-1 . TRBV20-1 few CSARAEDARGAFF TGCAGTGCTAGAGCTGAGGATGCCCGAGGAGCTTTCTTT
TRBJ2-4 TRBD1 TRBV3-1 . CASSLQGANIQYF TGTGCCAGCAGCCTGCAGGGGGCAAACATTCAGTACTTC
TRBJ1-4 . TRBV6-5 many CASSNRDIFEKLFF TGTGCCAGCAGTAACCGGGACATTTTCGAAAAACTGTTTTTT
TRBJ2-7 TRBD2 TRBV4-1 few CASGPGRGGLYEQYF TGCGCCAGCGGGCCTGGGCGGGGGGGCCTGTACGAGCAGTACTTC
TRBJ2-5 . TRBV5-6 few CASTPSSGATQYF TGTGCCAGCACCCCGAGCTCTGGGGCGACCCAGTACTTC
TRBJ2-3 . TRBV7-2 few CASSLRQGTDTQYF TGTGCCAGCAGCTTACGACAGGGCACAGATACGCAGTATTTT
TRBJ1-2 . TRBV14 few CASSQDWSPGGYTF TGTGCCAGCAGCCAAGATTGGTCGCCGGGTGGCTACACCTTC
TRBJ1-1 . TRBV7-9 many CASSLAPSTGPNTEAFF TGTGCCAGCAGCTTAGCCCCCTCGACAGGTCCAAACACTGAAGCTTTCTTT
TRBJ2-4 . TRBV5-6 . CASSLASEIAKNIQYF TGTGCCAGCAGCTTGGCGTCAGAAATAGCCAAAAACATTCAGTACTTC
TRBJ1-4 . TRBV5-1 . CASSYKEGPNEKLFF TGCGCCAGCAGCTATAAGGAGGGACCTAATGAAAAACTGTTTTTT
TRBJ2-5 . TRBV5-1 . CASSLGSGPIETQYF TGCGCCAGCAGCTTAGGCAGCGGCCCCATCGAGACCCAGTACTTC
TRBJ2-7 . TRBV27 few CASRPTGTFGEQYF TGTGCCAGCAGACCGACAGGAACCTTTGGCGAGCAGTACTTC
TRBJ1-1 . TRBV12-3/TRBV12-4 . CASLRERNTEAFF TGTGCCAGCCTGAGGGAGCGGAACACTGAAGCTTTCTTT
TRBJ1-2 TRBD1 TRBV18 many CASSPAPTDRGNGYTF TGTGCCAGCTCACCGGCTCCGACGGACAGGGGCAATGGCTACACCTTC